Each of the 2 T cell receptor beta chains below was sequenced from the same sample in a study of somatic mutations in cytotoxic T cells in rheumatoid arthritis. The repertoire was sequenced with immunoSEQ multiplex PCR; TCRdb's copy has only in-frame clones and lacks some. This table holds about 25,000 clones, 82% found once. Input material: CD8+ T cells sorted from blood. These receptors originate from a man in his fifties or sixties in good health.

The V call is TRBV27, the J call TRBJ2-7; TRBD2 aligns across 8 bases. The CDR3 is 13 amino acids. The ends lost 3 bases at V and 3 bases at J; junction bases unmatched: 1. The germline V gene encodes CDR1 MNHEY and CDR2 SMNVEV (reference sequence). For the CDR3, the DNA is TGTGCCAGCAGTTTTAGCGGGATCTACGAGCAGTACTTC. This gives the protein CASSFSGIYEQYF.

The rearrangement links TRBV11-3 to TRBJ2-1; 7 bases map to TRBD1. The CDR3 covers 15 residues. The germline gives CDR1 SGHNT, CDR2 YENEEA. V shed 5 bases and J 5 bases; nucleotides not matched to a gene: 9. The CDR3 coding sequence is TGTGCCAGCAGCCTCAGGGACAGACTCAACAATGAGCAGTTCTTC. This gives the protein CASSLRDRLNNEQFF.